This TCR beta chain comes out of a study of blood T cell repertoires in COVID-19. Clones were sequenced by immunoSEQ multiplex PCR, and TCRdb holds only the in-frame ones, with some missing. The sample carries more than 250,000 clones, approximately 89% recorded once. Material for sequencing was PBMCs or T cells enriched from blood (not recorded which). The receptor was derived from a woman aged 25 to 39 who had recovered from COVID-19.

As DNA, the CDR3 is TGTGCCAGTAGGGCCCGCCCTGGAAACACCATATATTTT. It translates to CASRARPGNTIYF. The chain combines TRBV19 with TRBJ1-3; no clear D. The CDR3 consists of 13 residues. The ends were cut back, 6 bases at V and 2 bases at J, with 8 bases in the middle. Per germline, CDR1 LNHDA and CDR2 SQIVND (reference sequence).